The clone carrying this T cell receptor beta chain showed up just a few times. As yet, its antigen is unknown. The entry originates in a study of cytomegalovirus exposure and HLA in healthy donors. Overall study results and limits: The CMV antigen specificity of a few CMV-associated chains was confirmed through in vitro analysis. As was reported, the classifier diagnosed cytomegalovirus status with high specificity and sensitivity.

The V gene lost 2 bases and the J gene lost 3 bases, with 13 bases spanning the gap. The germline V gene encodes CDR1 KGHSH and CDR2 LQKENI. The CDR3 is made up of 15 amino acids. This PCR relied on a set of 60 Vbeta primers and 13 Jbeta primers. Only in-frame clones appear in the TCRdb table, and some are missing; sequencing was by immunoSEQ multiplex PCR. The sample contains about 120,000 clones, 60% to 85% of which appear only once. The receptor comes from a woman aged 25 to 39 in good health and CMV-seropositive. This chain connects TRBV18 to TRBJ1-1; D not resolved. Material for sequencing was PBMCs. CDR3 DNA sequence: TGTGCCAGCTCACCATTACCCCTCCGGGACACTGAAGCTTTCTTT. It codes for CASSPLPLRDTEAFF.